Listed here are 31 T cell receptor beta chains from one sample, sequenced in a study of T cell responses to AZD1222 COVID-19 vaccine. The assay was immunoSEQ multiplex PCR, and TCRdb's table has in-frame clones only and misses some. The table includes 87,000 or so clones, 90% detected once. The sample here was peripheral blood, taken on day 0 of AZD1222 vaccination. Receptors were obtained from an adult in good health.

CDR3 nucleotide sequence: TGTGCCAGTAGTATAGATTACGGGCTCAGGGTCGGATCGAATTCACCCCTCCACTTT. It is translated as CASSIDYGLRVGSNSPLHF. The chain links TRBV19 to TRBJ1-6; D is perhaps TRBD1 (5 bases). V lost 0 bases and J 7 bases, leaving 22 bases between the germline ends. Germline V gene data show CDR1 as LNHDA and CDR2 as SQIVND (reference sequence). This CDR3 contains 19 residues.

The CDR3 bases are TGTGCCAGCAGCTCGGGACAGGGGATACGAGGCTACACCTTC. Translating it yields CASSSGQGIRGYTF. The genes are TRBV5-6 and TRBJ1-2; 10 nucleotides match TRBD1. The germline V gene encodes CDR1 SGHDT and CDR2 YYEEEE. The ends lost 3 bases at V and 8 bases at J; junction bases unmatched: 7. The CDR3 is 14 residues long.

J is TRBJ2-3 and V is TRBV10-3, with no clear D. The CDR3 has 14 amino acids. CDR1 ENHRY and CDR2 SYGVKD come from the germline V gene. The V end was cut by 9 bases, the J end by 2 bases, with 15 bases between. The CDR3 nucleotides are TGTGCCATTCAAGGCGTCCAGGACACAGATACGCAGTATTTT. Amino acid sequence: CAIQGVQDTDTQYF.

The count of this clone is one. The V call is TRBV11-2, the J call TRBJ1-4; weak D call: TRBD1 (5 bases). This CDR3 has 14 residues. The V end was cut by 4 bases, the J end by 8 bases, with 14 bases between. Germline CDR1 SGHAT, CDR2 FQNNGV. The CDR3 here is CASSSQVVGEKLFF. The CDR3 DNA reads TGTGCCAGCAGCTCACAGGTTGTAGGCGAAAAACTGTTTTTT.

The chain employs TRBV11-2 and TRBJ2-3; 7 positions agree with TRBD2. V lost 5 bases and J lost 1; bases outside the gene matches: 6. The germline V gene has CDR1 SGHAT and CDR2 FQNNGV. The CDR3 length is 15 residues. CDR3 sequence: CASSPRAGGTDTQYF. As DNA, the CDR3 is TGTGCCAGCAGCCCACGCGCGGGGGGCACAGATACGCAGTATTTT.

V is TRBV2 and J is TRBJ2-1; TRBD2 matches 10 bases. V shed 7 bases and J 9 bases; nucleotides not matched to a gene: 18. Germline assignment: CDR1 SNHLY and CDR2 FYNNEI. CDR3 length: 17 residues. Written as DNA, the CDR3 is TGTGCCAGCACCCAAACGAGGGCTAGCGGGGGTAAGGGTGAGCAGTTCTTC. This sequence encodes CASTQTRASGGKGEQFF.

The V call is TRBV18, the J call TRBJ1-5; possible D gene TRBD1, 5 bases. The V gene's germline CDR1 is KGHSH and CDR2 LQKENI. The CDR3 extends over 16 amino acids. The ends were cut back, 2 bases at V and 5 bases at J, with 16 bases in the middle. CDR3 sequence reads: CASSPAGRSIDQPQHF. CDR3 nucleotides: TGTGCCAGCTCACCAGCGGGGCGGTCTATTGATCAGCCCCAGCATTTT.

The chain is built from TRBV10-3 and TRBJ2-5; 7 nucleotides align to TRBD2. Trimming took 4 bases from V and 0 from J; bases not matched to a gene: 2. The CDR3 has 14 residues. Germline CDR1 reads ENHRY; CDR2 reads SYGVKD. For the CDR3, the DNA is TGTGCCATCAGTGCACGGGGGGACCAAGAGACCCAGTACTTC. It yields the protein CAISARGDQETQYF.

The chain combines TRBV7-2 with TRBJ2-1; TRBD2 matches at 11 bases. Germline V gene data show CDR1 as SGHTA and CDR2 as FQGNSA. The CDR3 is 15 amino acids. V trimming: 2 bases; J trimming: 7 bases; junction bases outside the gene matches: 4. The CDR3 DNA reads TGTGCCAGCAGCTTAAATAGCGGGGGGGTAAATGAGCAGTTCTTC. Protein: CASSLNSGGVNEQFF.

V is TRBV14 and J is TRBJ1-5; 7 bases align to TRBD1. The CDR3 is 15 amino acids. Germline V gene lookup returns CDR1 SGHDN and CDR2 FVKESK. Trimming cost V 1 base and J 5 bases; bases outside gene matches: 5. The CDR3 DNA reads TGTGCCAGCAGCCAAGTAGGAGGGGGCGATCAGCCCCAGCATTTT. It is translated as CASSQVGGGDQPQHF.

The J gene is TRBJ2-4, the V gene TRBV6-5; tentative D call: TRBD1 (6 bases). The CDR3 covers 14 residues. V was trimmed by 2 bases and J by 2 bases, leaving 7 bases between them. Germline V CDR1 and CDR2: MNHEY, SVGAGI. Written as DNA, the CDR3 is TGTGCCAGCAGTTACAGGGGGACCAAAAACATTCAGTACTTC. Amino acids: CASSYRGTKNIQYF.

The rearrangement joins TRBV11-3 to TRBJ2-7; 11 nucleotides agree with TRBD1. CDR3 length: 16 residues. Germline CDR1 and CDR2: SGHNT and YENEEA. V dropped 1 base and J dropped 2; count of bases not matched to a gene: 4. The CDR3 DNA reads as TGTGCCAGCAGCTTAGGCCTGGGACAGGGGGCCTACGAGCAGTACTTC. This encodes CASSLGLGQGAYEQYF.

The V gene is TRBV19, the J gene TRBJ1-2; D uncertain. Germline-derived CDR1 and CDR2 are LNHDA and SQIVND (reference sequence). Trimming left V 3 bases short and J 7 bases short, with 18 bases between. This CDR3 has 15 residues. As DNA, the CDR3 is TGTGCCAGTAGTATGAAGAGAGCAGAGTCCCTTGGCTACACCTTC. Its translation: CASSMKRAESLGYTF.

This clone turned up a few times. The V and J genes are TRBV12-3 or TRBV12-4 and TRBJ2-1; no reliable D call. V lost 3 bases to trimming and J lost 5 bases, with 8 bases between them. This CDR3 comprises 13 residues. The CDR3 coding sequence is TGTGCCAGCAGTTTCTTGAAAGACAATGAGCAGTTCTTC. Protein: CASSFLKDNEQFF.

The chain combines TRBV7-9 with TRBJ1-2, with D possibly being TRBD1 (6 bases). This CDR3 is 15 amino acids long. V was trimmed by 1 base and J by 4 bases, leaving 13 bases between them. The germline gives CDR1 SEHNR, CDR2 FQNEAQ (reference sequence). CDR3 in amino acids: CASSLEGGALYGYTF. Here the CDR3 DNA reads TGTGCCAGCAGCTTAGAAGGGGGGGCCCTCTATGGCTACACCTTC.

The chain has TRBV5-8 and TRBJ1-5; D unresolved. V lost 0 bases and J lost 5, with 0 bases in between. This CDR3 contains 11 residues. CDR1 is SGHTS and CDR2 is YDEGEE in the germline V gene. CDR3 in amino acids: CASSLDQPQHF. CDR3 coding DNA: TGTGCCAGCAGCTTGGATCAGCCCCAGCATTTT.

This chain links TRBV7-2 with TRBJ2-7; tentatively, D is TRBD2 (5 bases). CDR1 is SGHTA and CDR2 is FQGNSA in the germline V gene. The CDR3 covers 16 residues. Trimming took off 5 bases at V and 2 bases at J, with 19 bases between the two ends. CDR3 protein: CASSPSGVGITYEQYF. CDR3 nucleotide sequence: TGTGCCAGCAGCCCCTCGGGTGTCGGGATTACCTACGAGCAGTACTTC.

This chain uses TRBV5-6 with TRBJ2-7; the D gene could be TRBD1 or TRBD2 (5 bases each). This CDR3 is 14 amino acids long. CDR1 SGHDT and CDR2 YYEEEE come from the germline V gene. V shed 0 bases and J shed 0 bases, with 7 bases lying between them. The CDR3 DNA is TGTGCCAGCAGCTTGGCAGGGAGCTCCTACGAGCAGTACTTC. Translated, it gives CASSLAGSSYEQYF.

This chain uses TRBV6-5 with TRBJ2-2; unclear D gene. Germline V gives CDR1 MNHEY, CDR2 SVGAGI. V was shortened by 5 bases and J by 7 bases, with 17 bases between the two germline ends. CDR3 size: 15 residues. CDR3 sequence reads: CASSPTPRAGGELFF. In DNA form, the CDR3 reads TGTGCCAGCAGTCCCACCCCTCGGGCCGGCGGGGAGCTGTTTTTT.

This chain uses TRBV6-2 or TRBV6-3 with TRBJ2-3, with a tentative D call TRBD1 (6 bases). CDR1 is MNHEY and CDR2 is SVGEGT in the germline V gene. CDR3 size: 16 residues. The ends were cut back, 2 bases at V and 3 bases at J, with 15 bases in the middle. CDR3 protein: CASSYGSGTSTDTQYF. CDR3 DNA: TGTGCCAGCAGTTACGGGTCCGGGACATCAACAGATACGCAGTATTTT.

V is TRBV15 and J is TRBJ1-5; perhaps TRBD1 as D (6 bases). The V end was cut by 5 bases, the J end by 6 bases, with 14 bases between. This CDR3 spans 14 amino acids. Germline V lookup: CDR1 LNHNV, CDR2 YYDKDF (reference sequence). Written as DNA, the CDR3 is TGTGCCACCAGCCAACAGGGAGTGAGTCAGCCCCAGCATTTT. This codes for CATSQQGVSQPQHF.

The rearrangement uses TRBV30 and TRBJ2-3; unclear D gene. The ends were cut back, 4 bases at V and 0 bases at J, with 17 bases in the middle. The CDR3 extends over 16 amino acids. Germline-derived CDR1 and CDR2 are GTSNPN and SVGIG (reference sequence). CDR3 DNA: TGTGCCTGGACCTCTGCGCATCAAGGGAGCACAGATACGCAGTATTTT. It yields the protein CAWTSAHQGSTDTQYF.

This clone appeared a single time. V gene TRBV15 combines with J gene TRBJ1-4, with D perhaps TRBD1 (5 bases). Trimming removed 2 bases at V and 3 bases at J, with 13 bases between. Germline assignment: CDR1 LNHNV and CDR2 YYDKDF (reference sequence). This CDR3 contains 16 residues. The DNA of the CDR3 is TGTGCCACCAGCAGACGGCGGGGACGGGCTAATGAAAAACTGTTTTTT. It codes for CATSRRRGRANEKLFF.

About this clone: This sample includes further DNA sequences coding for the same CDR3. V is TRBV9 and J is TRBJ1-6; D gene ambiguous. V lost 2 bases, J lost 7 bases, and 7 bases lay in between. The CDR3 has 13 amino acids. Germline CDR1 SGDLS, CDR2 YYNGEE. This CDR3 is CASSVTGNSPLHF. The CDR3 DNA follows: TGTGCCAGCAGCGTCACGGGGAATTCACCCCTCCACTTT.

V and J are TRBV3-1 (or the pseudogene TRBV3-2) and TRBJ2-3, with a weak D call TRBD1 (5 bases). Germline V CDR1 and CDR2: LGHDT, YNNKEL (reference sequence). The CDR3 extends over 15 amino acids. Trimming took 0 bases from V and 3 from J, leaving 10 bases between them. CDR3 in DNA: TGTGCCAGCAGCCAAGAAAGGGGTAGTACAGATACGCAGTATTTT. The encoded protein is CASSQERGSTDTQYF.

This clone was detected once. This rearrangement joins TRBV7-3 to TRBJ1-1; 8 positions agree with TRBD1. J was trimmed by 0 bases and V by 7 bases; bases with no gene match: 7. This CDR3 has 15 residues. CDR1 is SGHTA, CDR2 FQGTGA, per germline. CDR3 sequence (DNA): TGTGCCAGCAACTTGGACAGGGTGGTGAACACTGAAGCTTTCTTT. This encodes CASNLDRVVNTEAFF.

The CDR3 DNA follows: TGCAGTGCTAGCCCCGGGGATGAGCAGTTCTTC. Translation: CSASPGDEQFF. The chain links TRBV20-1 to TRBJ2-1; the D gene is possibly TRBD2 (5 bases). Germline V CDR1 and CDR2: DFQATT, SNEGSKA (reference sequence). This CDR3 is built from 11 residues. The V and J ends lost 3 bases and 8 bases respectively, with 8 bases between them.

This clone was recorded once. The V and J genes are TRBV12-3 or TRBV12-4 and TRBJ1-1; 7 bases line up with TRBD1. The CDR3 length is 13 residues. The trim removed 3 bases at V and 3 bases at J, leaving 1 base unmatched. The CDR3 DNA sequence: TGTGCCAGCAGTTTTACAGGGGACACTGAAGCTTTCTTT. This translates into CASSFTGDTEAFF.

In this sample, this clone turned up once. This rearrangement joins TRBV2 to TRBJ2-4; TRBD1 matches at 7 bases. V shed 6 bases and J 9 bases; nucleotides not matched to a gene: 5. The CDR3 extends over 12 amino acids. The germline gives CDR1 SNHLY, CDR2 FYNNEI. The CDR3 nucleotides are TGTGCCAGCAGGCTGACAGGGACCATTCAGTACTTC. It translates to CASRLTGTIQYF.

The chain employs TRBV5-1 and TRBJ2-5, with D possibly TRBD1 on 6 matching bases. With 3 bases removed from V and 5 bases from J, the gap between germline ends came to 17 bases. The CDR3 contains 15 residues. Germline CDR1 is SGHRS and CDR2 is YFSETQ. The CDR3 coding sequence is TGCGCCAGCAGCTGGGCTACAGGGAACGGGGAGACCCAGTACTTC. Residues: CASSWATGNGETQYF.

The V and J genes are TRBV29-1 and TRBJ2-3, with D perhaps TRBD1 or TRBD2 (5 bases each). The CDR3 is 11 amino acids. V shed 8 bases and J shed 6 bases, with 12 bases lying between them. The germline V gene encodes CDR1 SQVTM and CDR2 ANQGSEA. The CDR3: CSLGPGDTQYF. The CDR3 DNA sequence: TGCAGCTTGGGACCAGGGGATACGCAGTATTTT.